This T cell receptor beta chain was found in a study of shared clonotypes between healthy human individuals. Study-wide results and caveats: Relative to memory subsets, naive subsets generally showed larger estimated richness. In a few donors, roughly 5.2% of naive CD4 clonotypes appeared in common.

Notes on this clone: Its antigen is not identified.

Germline V gives CDR1 ENHRY, CDR2 SYGVKD. CDR3 length: 14 residues. Trimming left V 10 bases short and J 0 bases short, with 14 bases between. Clones were read by immunoSEQ multiplex PCR, and TCRdb kept only the in-frame ones, dropping some. The table includes approximately 1.4 million clones, 95% to 99% detected once. From CD4+ cells came CD45RA+ naive and CD45RA-negative memory subsets. Sequencing was carried out using naive CD4+ T cells sorted from blood. As for subset: CD45RA+ positively selected. This clonotype was sampled from a man younger than 40 in good health. The rearrangement uses TRBV10-3 and TRBJ2-3; possible D gene TRBD2, 5 bases. The CDR3 protein is CASQLRGSTDTQYF. The CDR3 DNA reads TGTGCCAGCCAGCTCCGGGGTAGCACAGATACGCAGTATTTT.